This T cell receptor beta chain was documented in a study of blood T cell repertoires in COVID-19. Germline-derived CDR1 and CDR2 are MDHEN and SYDVKM. V was shortened by 4 bases and J by 4 bases, with 16 bases between the two germline ends. The CDR3 has 15 residues. Some clones are missing from TCRdb's copy, which holds only in-frame ones; the method was immunoSEQ multiplex PCR. Here the sample spans 130,000 to 150,000 clones, about 85% being singletons. The sequence came from a human donor with acute or convalescent COVID-19. The donor label of this sample is uncertain. Material: peripheral blood. V is TRBV28 and J is TRBJ1-2; D perhaps matches TRBD1 (6 bases). Here the CDR3 DNA reads TGTGCCAGCAGTTCCCCGAGGGGGATTCCCTATGGCTACACCTTC. This sequence encodes CASSSPRGIPYGYTF.